The source of this T cell receptor (beta chain) is a study of T-cell memory formation after mild COVID-19 (dated by TCRdb to about 2021). Notes on the research overall: Most TCR sequence clusters were specific to one of the two donors. T-cell clones expanding and contracting after mild COVID-19 in a couple of donors were tracked by longitudinal TCRalpha and TCRbeta repertoire sequencing. The cohort was made up of two young adult volunteers, one female and one male, who were previously healthy. General findings and caveats noted by the study authors: Some responding clones were found in pre-infection memory, which suggests that pre-existing cross-reactive memory T cells took part in the SARS-CoV-2 response. The study included only a couple of mild cases, and larger cohorts that include severe cases with pre-infection samples were judged to be necessary. SARS-CoV-2 specificity of the second-wave clones peaking on day 37 was not confirmed. Clones contracting from day 15 to 85 had balanced CD4/CD8 phenotypes, while a second wave expanding from day 15 to 37 was biased towards CD4+. Contracting CD4+ clones were located mainly in the CM and EM memory subsets, whereas CD8+ clones were found to be enriched in EMRA.

CDR1 and CDR2 were assigned from the germline V gene as SGHRS and YFSETQ. From its cysteine to its phenylalanine, the CDR3 spans 14 amino acids. The CDR3 DNA has 42 bases and is translated from base 1. V loses 5 bases, J loses 2 bases, and the germline ends lie 12 bases apart. Sequencing was performed on an Illumina NovaSeq 6000. Using 5'RACE with constant-segment primers, TCRalpha and TCRbeta cDNA libraries were constructed, with sample barcodes and unique molecular identifiers added in the process. RNA was extracted from every sample with Trizol reagent. The libraries were amplified in two PCR steps, and the second step added a second sample barcode and Illumina TruSeq adapters. Sequencing of the libraries was done on an Illumina NovaSeq, producing 2 x 150 bp paired-end reads. Under the source paper's analysis protocol: With migec v1.2.7, reads were demultiplexed and then collapsed into UMI-guided consensus sequences. Using mixcr v2.1.11, UMI consensuses were aligned to TRA and TRB V and J templates and then assembled into clonotypes. A clonotype was counted as expanded or contracted only when both edgeR and NoisET called the clonotype significant, with the noise models trained on biological replicates. For edgeR calls, the cutoffs were a false discovery rate-adjusted p below 0.01 and a log2 fold-change threshold of 1. As an exploratory analysis of dynamics, PCA with hierarchical clustering was applied to max-normalized trajectories of the 1000 most abundant clonotypes. Separately sequenced CD4+ and CD8+ repertoires were used to assign a CD4 or CD8 phenotype to each responding clone. TCRdb handled the public reads itself, with Q25 trimming in fastp and clone calling in MiXCR, and kept productive beta chains. Every CDR3 protein is listed once, alongside the most common genes and DNA of its rows. V and J calls and clone size were set by TCRdb, not the authors. Present in this sample are approximately 300,000 distinct CDR3 sequences, around 15% of which were seen just once. The ten largest account for 20% to 25% of the sample.

Ficoll-Paque density gradient centrifugation was the method used to isolate PBMCs. Points on this clonotype: What antigen it recognizes has not been identified. No base-level quality is on record; no much larger clone is a single base apart.

The rearranged segments are TRBV5-1 and TRBJ2-3; the D gene could be TRBD1 or TRBD2, each one agreeing over 5 bases. This receptor was taken from a man aged 18 to 30 who had mild COVID-19 (a few samples of this study predate the infection). The sample titles of this study are shuffled in the database, so cell type and time point are left out; the donor was told from shared clones. The specimen was PBMCs or a T cell subset sorted from them (not recorded which). The DNA sequence is as follows: TGCGCCAGCAGGAGGGGCAGGGACACAGATACGCAGTATTTT. The translation is CASRRGRDTDTQYF.